The sequence of this T cell receptor beta chain was determined in a study of T-cell reconstitution after alpha-beta-depleted transplantation in children. Study results and caveats: Expanded graft clones, several hundred of them, were reportedly the source of alpha-beta T cells about two months after transplant. T-cell numbers and diversity one year post-transplant derived largely from freshly generated T cells. Surviving recipient cells, namely T cells and thymic progenitors, were the source of high day-60 TCRbeta diversity in some patients.

This sample's TCRbeta library carried unique molecular identifier barcodes. Using its own MiXCR run on the PCR reads, TCRdb lists one record per CDR3 protein. Of under 250,000 distinct CDR3 sequences in the sample, roughly a quarter were seen once. The CDR3 length is 15 residues. The junction had 1 base not matched to a gene; V was cut back by 0 bases and J by 4 bases. The germline gives CDR1 SGHTA, CDR2 FQGNSA. With respect to this clonotype: The antigen is not known.

The chain links TRBV7-2 to TRBJ2-5; TRBD2 matches 11 bases. The sequencing here drew on PBMCs, mostly from graft donor cells, taken 360 days after TCRalphabeta/CD19-depleted stem cell transplant. The sequence was collected from a female patient aged 2-15 years who had a stem cell transplant for congenital amegakaryocytic thrombocytopenia, so the T cells may come from the graft donor. The CDR3 protein is CASSLALAGGETQYF. CDR3 in DNA: TGTGCCAGCAGCTTAGCCCTAGCGGGGGGAGAGACCCAGTACTTC.